The rows below give T cell receptor beta chains drawn from one sample of a study of blood T cell repertoires in COVID-19. The data were produced by immunoSEQ multiplex PCR, yet TCRdb's version contains in-frame clones alone and is incomplete. The data hold a few hundred thousand clones, with 89% observed a single time. The sample taken for sequencing was PBMCs or T cells enriched from blood (not recorded which). The source of these receptors is a woman aged 35 to 49 who had recovered from COVID-19. CDR3s include the opening cysteine and the closing phenylalanine or tryptophan. A D gene is named only where the DNA matches it firmly.

CDR3 DNA,CDR3 protein,J gene,V gene,D gene
TGCAGCGTTGAATTGGGGACAGGGTTGGGGGAGCAGTACTTC,CSVELGTGLGEQYF,TRBJ2-7,TRBV29-1,TRBD1
TGTGCCAGCAGCCTGGAGGGACGGCGAAATTCACCCCTCCACTTT,CASSLEGRRNSPLHF,TRBJ1-6,TRBV7-2,.
TGTGCCAGCAGCTCTAGAAACGACCCCCATGAAAAACTGTTTTTT,CASSSRNDPHEKLFF,TRBJ1-4,TRBV7-9,.
TGTGCCAGCAGCCAAGATCCAGGGGGCCGAAGCACTGAAGCTTTCTTT,CASSQDPGGRSTEAFF,TRBJ1-1,TRBV4-2,TRBD1
TGCAGTGCCATCCGGGACAATGAGCAGTTCTTC,CSAIRDNEQFF,TRBJ2-1,TRBV20-1,.
TGTGCCAGCTCCTGGGACACCTACGAGCAGTACTTC,CASSWDTYEQYF,TRBJ2-7,TRBV13,.
TGTGCCAGCAGCCCCCCCATACAGGGTCCTGAAGCTTTCTTT,CASSPPIQGPEAFF,TRBJ1-1,TRBV13,.
TGTGCCAGCTCACCCCTCGACAGTTCTAACGAGCAGTACTTC,CASSPLDSSNEQYF,TRBJ2-7,TRBV18,.
TGTGCCAGTGCGGGGGCCGGGGGAGAGACCCAGTACTTC,CASAGAGGETQYF,TRBJ2-5,TRBV11-1,.
TGTGCCAGTAGTATAGGGCTAGCGGACTACCAAGAGACCCAGTACTTC,CASSIGLADYQETQYF,TRBJ2-5,TRBV19,TRBD2
TGCGCCAGCAGCTTGGAGGGCCCTACAGGGGTTGGTTCACCCCTCCACTTT,CASSLEGPTGVGSPLHF,TRBJ1-6,TRBV5-1,TRBD1
TGTGCCAGCAGCTTAAATTTCGACTGGAACACTGAAGCTTTCTTT,CASSLNFDWNTEAFF,TRBJ1-1,TRBV7-8,.
TGTGCCAGCAGCTTAGATTCTAGGGGTTTTGGAGAGACCCAGTACTTC,CASSLDSRGFGETQYF,TRBJ2-5,TRBV7-2,.
TGTGCCATCAGTGGTAAGCGGGAGGACGAGCAGTACTTC,CAISGKREDEQYF,TRBJ2-7,TRBV10-3,TRBD2
TGCGCCAGCAGCCCAGGACTAGCGGGGGCCGCTGGTCAAACCCAGTACTTC,CASSPGLAGAAGQTQYF,TRBJ2-5,TRBV4-3,TRBD2
TGCAGCGTGGACGGACAGAACACCGGGGAGCTGTTTTTT,CSVDGQNTGELFF,TRBJ2-2,TRBV29-1,.
TGTGCCAGCAGCAAAGTCGGAGCATGCTCTGGAAACACCATATATTTT,CASSKVGACSGNTIYF,TRBJ1-3,TRBV21-1,.
TGTGCCAGCACCTCTAGTGGGGCTAGCTCTGGAAACACCATATATTTT,CASTSSGASSGNTIYF,TRBJ1-3,TRBV7-2,.
TGTGCCACCAGTGATGAGCGGGAGGACTCCTACAATGAGCAGTTCTTC,CATSDEREDSYNEQFF,TRBJ2-1,TRBV24-1,TRBD2
TGTGCCAGCAGTTTAGCGGAGGGTGAGCAGTTCTTC,CASSLAEGEQFF,TRBJ2-1,TRBV12-3/TRBV12-4,.
TGTGCCAGCAGCCCGCCGGACAGGCCGAACACCGGGGAGCTGTTTTTT,CASSPPDRPNTGELFF,TRBJ2-2,TRBV9,TRBD1
TGCGCCAGCAGCTTTACTAGCGGGACCGCCGGGGAGCTGTTTTTT,CASSFTSGTAGELFF,TRBJ2-2,TRBV5-1,TRBD2